This is a list of T cell receptor beta chains from one sample in a study of cytomegalovirus exposure and HLA in healthy donors. Generated by immunoSEQ multiplex PCR, the TCRdb table keeps only in-frame clones and is missing some. This table holds about 130,000 clones, around 83% found once. Source material: PBMCs. The source of these receptors is a woman between 45 and 65 years old in good health and CMV-seropositive. Both conserved end residues are part of each CDR3. The D gene is left open where the match is weak. Expanded clones are given a class, and other clones once, few, many or no size at all.

clone_size: NA
j_call: TRBJ1-1
v_call: TRBV14
d_call: NA
cdr3_aa: CASSQHRVPTEAFF
cdr3_nt: TGTGCCAGCAGCCAGCACAGGGTCCCCACTGAAGCTTTCTTT

clone_size: few
j_call: TRBJ2-3
v_call: TRBV5-1
d_call: TRBD2
cdr3_aa: CASSFRAGPIPQYF
cdr3_nt: TGCGCCAGCAGCTTTAGAGCGGGACCAATTCCGCAGTATTTT

clone_size: NA
j_call: TRBJ1-2
v_call: TRBV9
d_call: TRBD1
cdr3_aa: CASSVGTDYGYTF
cdr3_nt: TGTGCCAGCAGCGTGGGGACAGATTATGGCTACACCTTC

clone_size: NA
j_call: TRBJ2-5
v_call: TRBV27
d_call: NA
cdr3_aa: CASGVRGTQYF
cdr3_nt: TGTGCCAGCGGGGTCAGGGGGACCCAGTACTTC

clone_size: NA
j_call: TRBJ2-5
v_call: TRBV19
d_call: TRBD2
cdr3_aa: CASNSGGARRETQYF
cdr3_nt: TGTGCCAGTAATAGCGGGGGGGCCCGGAGAGAGACCCAGTACTTC

clone_size: NA
j_call: TRBJ2-1
v_call: TRBV11-1
d_call: TRBD1
cdr3_aa: CASSPRIDRGRNNEQFF
cdr3_nt: TGTGCCAGCAGCCCCCGAATAGACAGGGGCCGAAACAATGAGCAGTTCTTC

clone_size: NA
j_call: TRBJ1-6
v_call: TRBV5-6
d_call: NA
cdr3_aa: CASSLDSPNSPLHF
cdr3_nt: TGTGCCAGCAGCTTGGACAGTCCTAATTCACCCCTCCACTTT

clone_size: NA
j_call: TRBJ1-3
v_call: TRBV14
d_call: TRBD1
cdr3_aa: CASSRYAGTDKSFSSGNTIYF
cdr3_nt: TGTGCCAGCAGCCGGTACGCCGGGACAGATAAGAGCTTTAGCTCTGGAAACACCATATATTTT

clone_size: NA
j_call: TRBJ1-1
v_call: TRBV9
d_call: NA
cdr3_aa: CASNPNGMNTEAFF
cdr3_nt: TGTGCCAGCAACCCGAACGGGATGAACACTGAAGCTTTCTTT

clone_size: NA
j_call: TRBJ1-4
v_call: TRBV28
d_call: TRBD1
cdr3_aa: CASSSSGQGGEKLFF
cdr3_nt: TGTGCCAGCAGTTCCTCGGGACAGGGAGGTGAAAAACTGTTTTTT

clone_size: NA
j_call: TRBJ2-1
v_call: TRBV18
d_call: NA
cdr3_aa: CASSPAAGLGNEQFF
cdr3_nt: TGTGCCAGCTCACCTGCGGCGGGATTAGGCAATGAGCAGTTCTTC

clone_size: NA
j_call: TRBJ2-4
v_call: TRBV4-1
d_call: TRBD2
cdr3_aa: CASSSGLAGGVAKNIQYF
cdr3_nt: TGCGCCAGCAGCTCAGGACTAGCGGGGGGGGTAGCCAAAAACATTCAGTACTTC

clone_size: NA
j_call: TRBJ1-5
v_call: TRBV6-1
d_call: NA
cdr3_aa: CASRGTTSNQPQHF
cdr3_nt: TGTGCCAGCAGAGGGACAACTAGCAATCAGCCCCAGCATTTT

clone_size: NA
j_call: TRBJ2-7
v_call: TRBV2
d_call: TRBD2
cdr3_aa: CAWNSGLAPYYEQYF
cdr3_nt: TGTGCCTGGAATTCGGGACTAGCGCCTTACTACGAGCAGTACTTC

clone_size: NA
j_call: TRBJ1-1
v_call: TRBV21-1
d_call: NA
cdr3_aa: CASSKQRWDRGNTEAFF
cdr3_nt: TGTGCCAGCAGCAAGCAGAGGTGGGACAGGGGGAACACTGAAGCTTTCTTT

clone_size: NA
j_call: TRBJ2-7
v_call: TRBV5-1
d_call: TRBD2
cdr3_aa: CASSSGLAYEQYF
cdr3_nt: TGCGCCAGCAGCTCCGGACTAGCTTACGAGCAGTACTTC

clone_size: NA
j_call: TRBJ1-2
v_call: TRBV9
d_call: NA
cdr3_aa: CASSPGGEHYGYTF
cdr3_nt: TGTGCCAGCAGTCCGGGGGGCGAGCACTATGGCTACACCTTC

clone_size: NA
j_call: TRBJ1-2
v_call: TRBV7-9
d_call: NA
cdr3_aa: CASSLSGIHGYTF
cdr3_nt: TGTGCCAGCAGCTTATCCGGGATCCATGGCTACACCTTC

clone_size: NA
j_call: TRBJ2-3
v_call: TRBV6-1
d_call: TRBD2
cdr3_aa: CASSAINSGEGDTQYF
cdr3_nt: TGTGCCAGCAGTGCTATTAATAGCGGGGAAGGGGATACGCAGTATTTT

clone_size: NA
j_call: TRBJ1-5
v_call: TRBV5-8
d_call: TRBD1
cdr3_aa: CASSLGQGYNQPQHF
cdr3_nt: TGTGCCAGCAGCTTGGGACAGGGGTACAATCAGCCCCAGCATTTT

clone_size: NA
j_call: TRBJ2-5
v_call: TRBV11-2
d_call: NA
cdr3_aa: CASSVTVGVETQYF
cdr3_nt: TGTGCCAGCAGTGTTACGGTCGGGGTCGAGACCCAGTACTTC

clone_size: NA
j_call: TRBJ2-1
v_call: TRBV10-3
d_call: NA
cdr3_aa: CAISQGRESYNEQFF
cdr3_nt: TGTGCCATCAGTCAAGGCAGGGAATCCTACAATGAGCAGTTCTTC

clone_size: NA
j_call: TRBJ1-3
v_call: TRBV11-2
d_call: TRBD1
cdr3_aa: CASRMTGAGNTIYF
cdr3_nt: TGTGCCAGCAGGATGACAGGGGCCGGAAACACCATATATTTT

clone_size: NA
j_call: TRBJ1-2
v_call: TRBV7-2
d_call: TRBD1
cdr3_aa: CASSLGQGHGYTF
cdr3_nt: TGTGCCAGCAGCTTAGGACAGGGGCACGGCTACACCTTC

clone_size: NA
j_call: TRBJ2-5
v_call: TRBV7-7
d_call: TRBD2
cdr3_aa: CASSPWGGQETQYF
cdr3_nt: TGTGCTAGCAGCCCCTGGGGGGGGCAAGAGACCCAGTACTTC

clone_size: NA
j_call: TRBJ2-3
v_call: TRBV7-7
d_call: NA
cdr3_aa: CASSLRPGSNTDTQYF
cdr3_nt: TGTGCTAGCAGCCTACGACCGGGATCCAACACAGATACGCAGTATTTT

clone_size: few
j_call: TRBJ2-7
v_call: TRBV7-9
d_call: TRBD1
cdr3_aa: CASSSLDREYEQYF
cdr3_nt: TGTGCCAGCAGCTCACTGGACAGGGAATACGAGCAGTACTTC

clone_size: NA
j_call: TRBJ2-5
v_call: TRBV19
d_call: TRBD1
cdr3_aa: CASSQRQGGRETQYF
cdr3_nt: TGTGCCAGTAGTCAAAGACAGGGTGGGAGAGAGACCCAGTACTTC

clone_size: NA
j_call: TRBJ2-6
v_call: TRBV2
d_call: NA
cdr3_aa: CASRRASGANGLTF
cdr3_nt: TGTGCCAGCAGACGGGCCTCTGGGGCCAACGGCCTGACTTTC

clone_size: NA
j_call: TRBJ1-3
v_call: TRBV28
d_call: NA
cdr3_aa: CASSSLQAWSGNTIYF
cdr3_nt: TGTGCCAGCAGTTCGCTACAGGCCTGGTCTGGAAACACCATATATTTT

clone_size: NA
j_call: TRBJ2-7
v_call: TRBV5-5
d_call: NA
cdr3_aa: CASSFSSTYEQYF
cdr3_nt: TGTGCCAGCAGCTTTAGCTCTACCTACGAGCAGTACTTC

clone_size: NA
j_call: TRBJ1-5
v_call: TRBV19
d_call: NA
cdr3_aa: CASSTPGSQHF
cdr3_nt: TGTGCCAGTAGTACTCCAGGGTCCCAGCATTTT

clone_size: NA
j_call: TRBJ1-2
v_call: TRBV6-1
d_call: NA
cdr3_aa: CASGRDYGYTF
cdr3_nt: TGTGCCAGCGGGAGGGACTATGGCTACACCTTC

clone_size: NA
j_call: TRBJ1-2
v_call: TRBV4-1
d_call: NA
cdr3_aa: CASSLTGYSRYGYTF
cdr3_nt: TGCGCCAGCAGCCTTACGGGGTACTCCAGGTATGGCTACACCTTC

clone_size: NA
j_call: TRBJ2-1
v_call: TRBV7-3
d_call: TRBD2
cdr3_aa: CASSLSRTSGNEQFF
cdr3_nt: TGTGCCAGCAGCTTAAGTCGGACTAGCGGCAATGAGCAGTTCTTC

clone_size: NA
j_call: TRBJ1-2
v_call: TRBV5-1
d_call: NA
cdr3_aa: CASSLSGAGESANYGYTF
cdr3_nt: TGCGCCAGCAGCTTGTCAGGGGCTGGGGAATCTGCTAACTATGGCTACACCTTC

clone_size: NA
j_call: TRBJ2-1
v_call: TRBV10-3
d_call: TRBD2
cdr3_aa: CAISPGGQSYNEQFF
cdr3_nt: TGTGCCATCAGCCCGGGGGGGCAATCATACAATGAGCAGTTCTTC

clone_size: NA
j_call: TRBJ2-7
v_call: TRBV15
d_call: TRBD2
cdr3_aa: CATSGGLAGVYEQYF
cdr3_nt: TGTGCCACCAGCGGTGGACTAGCGGGAGTCTACGAGCAGTACTTC

clone_size: NA
j_call: TRBJ2-1
v_call: TRBV29-1
d_call: TRBD2
cdr3_aa: CSVEGGGGLEQFF
cdr3_nt: TGCAGCGTTGAGGGCGGCGGGGGTCTTGAGCAGTTCTTC

clone_size: NA
j_call: TRBJ2-3
v_call: TRBV6-5
d_call: TRBD2
cdr3_aa: CASSPRGVSTDTQYF
cdr3_nt: TGTGCCAGCAGTCCCCGGGGGGTGAGCACAGATACGCAGTATTTT

clone_size: NA
j_call: TRBJ2-3
v_call: TRBV27
d_call: TRBD2
cdr3_aa: CASTSPHLAGVTDTQYF
cdr3_nt: TGTGCCAGCACCTCACCCCATCTAGCGGGAGTGACAGATACGCAGTATTTT

clone_size: NA
j_call: TRBJ1-5
v_call: TRBV6-1
d_call: NA
cdr3_aa: CASSERTAPNQPQHF
cdr3_nt: TGTGCCAGCAGTGAACGTACAGCCCCCAATCAGCCCCAGCATTTT

clone_size: NA
j_call: TRBJ1-2
v_call: TRBV5-6
d_call: NA
cdr3_aa: CASSFIQEIYGYTF
cdr3_nt: TGTGCCAGCAGCTTCATACAGGAGATTTATGGCTACACCTTC

clone_size: NA
j_call: TRBJ2-1
v_call: TRBV4-2
d_call: TRBD1
cdr3_aa: CASSQGTGSSDEQFF
cdr3_nt: TGTGCCAGCAGCCAAGGGACAGGGAGTAGCGATGAGCAGTTCTTC

clone_size: NA
j_call: TRBJ1-1
v_call: TRBV7-2
d_call: TRBD1
cdr3_aa: CASSLDRGLTEAFF
cdr3_nt: TGTGCCAGCAGCTTAGACAGGGGGCTCACTGAAGCTTTCTTT

clone_size: NA
j_call: TRBJ2-5
v_call: TRBV27
d_call: NA
cdr3_aa: CASSPTPNRQETQYF
cdr3_nt: TGTGCCAGCAGTCCCACCCCAAACAGACAAGAGACCCAGTACTTC

clone_size: NA
j_call: TRBJ2-7
v_call: TRBV18
d_call: TRBD1
cdr3_aa: CASSTQGLEQYF
cdr3_nt: TGTGCCAGCTCAACACAGGGGCTTGAGCAGTACTTC

clone_size: NA
j_call: TRBJ2-1
v_call: TRBV19
d_call: NA
cdr3_aa: CASSMGLVVNEQFF
cdr3_nt: TGTGCCAGTAGTATGGGTCTAGTTGTAAATGAGCAGTTCTTC